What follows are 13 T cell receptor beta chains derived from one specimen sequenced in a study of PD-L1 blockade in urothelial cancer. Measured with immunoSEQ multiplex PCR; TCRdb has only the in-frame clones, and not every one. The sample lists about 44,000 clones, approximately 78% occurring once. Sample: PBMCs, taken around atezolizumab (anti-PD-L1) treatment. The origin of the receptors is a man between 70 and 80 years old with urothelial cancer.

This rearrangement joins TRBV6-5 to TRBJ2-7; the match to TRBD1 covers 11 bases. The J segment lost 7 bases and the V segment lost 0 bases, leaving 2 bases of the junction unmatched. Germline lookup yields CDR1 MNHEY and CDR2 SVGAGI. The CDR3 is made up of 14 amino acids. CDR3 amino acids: CASSYSGTGGEQYF. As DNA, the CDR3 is TGTGCCAGCAGTTACTCTGGGACAGGGGGTGAGCAGTACTTC.

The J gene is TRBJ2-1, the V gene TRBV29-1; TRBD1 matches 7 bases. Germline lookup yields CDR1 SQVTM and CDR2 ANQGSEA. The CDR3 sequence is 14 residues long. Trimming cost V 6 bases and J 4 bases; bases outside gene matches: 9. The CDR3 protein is CSVTEGARYNEQFF. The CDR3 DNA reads TGCAGCGTCACAGAGGGGGCAAGGTACAATGAGCAGTTCTTC.

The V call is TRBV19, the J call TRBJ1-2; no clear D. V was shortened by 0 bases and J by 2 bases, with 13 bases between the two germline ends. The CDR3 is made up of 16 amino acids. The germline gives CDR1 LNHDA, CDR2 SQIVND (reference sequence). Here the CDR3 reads CASSIDLDGGNYGYTF. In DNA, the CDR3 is TGTGCCAGTAGTATAGATTTAGACGGAGGGAACTATGGCTACACCTTC.

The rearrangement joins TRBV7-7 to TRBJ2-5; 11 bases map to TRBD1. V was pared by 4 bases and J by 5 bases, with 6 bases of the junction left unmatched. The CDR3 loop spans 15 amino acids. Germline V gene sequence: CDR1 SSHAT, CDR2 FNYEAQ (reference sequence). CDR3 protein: CASSYGQGAGETQYF. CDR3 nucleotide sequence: TGTGCCAGCAGCTACGGACAGGGGGCAGGGGAGACCCAGTACTTC.

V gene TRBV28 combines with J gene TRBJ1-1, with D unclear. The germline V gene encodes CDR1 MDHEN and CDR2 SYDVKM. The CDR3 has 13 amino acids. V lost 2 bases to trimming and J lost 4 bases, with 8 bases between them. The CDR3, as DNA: TGTGCCAGCAGTTTAGGGAGCGTCACTGAAGCTTTCTTT. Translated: CASSLGSVTEAFF. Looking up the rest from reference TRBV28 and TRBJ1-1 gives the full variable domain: DVKVTQSSRYLVKRTGEKVFLECVQDMDHENMFWYRQDPGLGLRLIYFSYDVKMKEKGDIPEGYSVSREKKERFSLILESASTNQTSMYLCASSLGSVTEAFFGQGTRLTVV.

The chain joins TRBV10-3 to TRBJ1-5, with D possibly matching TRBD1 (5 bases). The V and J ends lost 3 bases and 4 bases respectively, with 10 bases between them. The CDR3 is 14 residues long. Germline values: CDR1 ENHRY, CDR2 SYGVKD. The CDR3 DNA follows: TGTGCCATCAGTGATATAGGGGCGAATCAGCCCCAGCATTTT. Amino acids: CAISDIGANQPQHF.

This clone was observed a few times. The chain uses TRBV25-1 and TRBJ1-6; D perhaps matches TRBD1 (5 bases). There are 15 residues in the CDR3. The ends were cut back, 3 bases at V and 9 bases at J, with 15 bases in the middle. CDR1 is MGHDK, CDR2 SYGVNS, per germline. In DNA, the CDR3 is TGTGCCAGCAGTGACCGCGTGCAGGGAGGTTCACCCCTCCACTTT. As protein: CASSDRVQGGSPLHF. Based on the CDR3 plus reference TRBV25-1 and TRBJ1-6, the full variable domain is EADIYQTPRYLVIGTGKKITLECSQTMGHDKMYWYQQDPGMELHLIHYSYGVNSTEKGDLSSESTVSRIRTEHFPLTLESARPSHTSQYLCASSDRVQGGSPLHFGNGTRLTVT.

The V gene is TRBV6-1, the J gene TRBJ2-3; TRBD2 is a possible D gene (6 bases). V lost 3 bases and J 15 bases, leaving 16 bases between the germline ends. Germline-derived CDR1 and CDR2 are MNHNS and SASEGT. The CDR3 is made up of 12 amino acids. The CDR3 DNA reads TGTGCCAGCAGTGATAACCGGGACTCTATCTATTTT. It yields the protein CASSDNRDSIYF.

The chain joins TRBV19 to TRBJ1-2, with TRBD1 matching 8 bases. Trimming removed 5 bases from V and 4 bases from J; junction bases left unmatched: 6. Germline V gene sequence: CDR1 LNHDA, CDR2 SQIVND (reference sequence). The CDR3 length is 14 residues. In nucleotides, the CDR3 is TGTGCCAGTAGTGTGACAGGGGAGACCTATGGCTACACCTTC. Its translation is CASSVTGETYGYTF.

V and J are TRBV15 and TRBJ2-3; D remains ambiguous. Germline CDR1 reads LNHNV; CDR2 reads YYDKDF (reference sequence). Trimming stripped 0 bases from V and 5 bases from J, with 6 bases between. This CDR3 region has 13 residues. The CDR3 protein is CATSRDRGDTQYF. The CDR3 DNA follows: TGTGCCACCAGCAGAGATCGCGGAGATACGCAGTATTTT.

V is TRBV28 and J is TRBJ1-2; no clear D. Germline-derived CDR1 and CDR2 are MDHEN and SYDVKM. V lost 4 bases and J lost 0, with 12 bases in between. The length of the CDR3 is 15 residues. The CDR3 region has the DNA TGTGCCAGCAGTTCCCCGGGGAGGTCTAACTATGGCTACACCTTC. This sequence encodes CASSSPGRSNYGYTF.

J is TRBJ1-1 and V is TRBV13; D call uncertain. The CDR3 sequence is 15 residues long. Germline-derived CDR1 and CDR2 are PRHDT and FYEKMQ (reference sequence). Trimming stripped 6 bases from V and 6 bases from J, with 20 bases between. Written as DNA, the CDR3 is TGTGCCAGCAGGGCTACAGAGACGACAAATCCTGAAGCTTTCTTT. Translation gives CASRATETTNPEAFF.

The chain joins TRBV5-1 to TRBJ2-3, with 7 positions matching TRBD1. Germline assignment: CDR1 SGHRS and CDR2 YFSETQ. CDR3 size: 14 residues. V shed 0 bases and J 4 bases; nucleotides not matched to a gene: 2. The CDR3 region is CASSLEGQSDTQYF. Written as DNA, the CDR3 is TGCGCCAGCAGCTTGGAGGGACAGTCAGATACGCAGTATTTT.